This T cell receptor beta chain was sequenced during a study of regulatory T cells in long-lasting Graves disease. Construction of the TCR beta libraries employed iRepertoire HTBI primers in conjunction with Arm-PCR of CDR3 regions. Each CDR3 protein gets one entry after TCRdb re-called the multiplex PCR reads with MiXCR. The repertoire includes around 400,000 distinct CDR3 sequences, approximately 15% of them detected once, and about 7.6% sits in the top ten. Time point in this sample: newly diagnosed GD, antithyroid drugs for less than 3 months. Scientists built the TCR library using RNA that was extracted from PBMCs. Trimming shortened V by 2 bases and J by 7 bases, and 14 bases separated the two germline ends. CDR1 and CDR2 (germline): MNHEY, SVGEGT. CDR3 length equals 14 residues. The sample also formed part of further work on T cells in Graves' hyperthyroidism and ophthalmopathy.

The rearrangement joins TRBV6-2 or TRBV6-3 to TRBJ2-5; D is ambiguous. The source material was peripheral blood mononuclear cells (PBMCs), sampled at new diagnosis, from a patient treated with antithyroid drugs. This clonotype was obtained from a woman aged 40-49 years with Graves disease. CDR3 DNA: TGTGCCAGCAGTTACCCCCGGGCGAGGCCGACCCAGTACTTC. It is translated as CASSYPRARPTQYF.